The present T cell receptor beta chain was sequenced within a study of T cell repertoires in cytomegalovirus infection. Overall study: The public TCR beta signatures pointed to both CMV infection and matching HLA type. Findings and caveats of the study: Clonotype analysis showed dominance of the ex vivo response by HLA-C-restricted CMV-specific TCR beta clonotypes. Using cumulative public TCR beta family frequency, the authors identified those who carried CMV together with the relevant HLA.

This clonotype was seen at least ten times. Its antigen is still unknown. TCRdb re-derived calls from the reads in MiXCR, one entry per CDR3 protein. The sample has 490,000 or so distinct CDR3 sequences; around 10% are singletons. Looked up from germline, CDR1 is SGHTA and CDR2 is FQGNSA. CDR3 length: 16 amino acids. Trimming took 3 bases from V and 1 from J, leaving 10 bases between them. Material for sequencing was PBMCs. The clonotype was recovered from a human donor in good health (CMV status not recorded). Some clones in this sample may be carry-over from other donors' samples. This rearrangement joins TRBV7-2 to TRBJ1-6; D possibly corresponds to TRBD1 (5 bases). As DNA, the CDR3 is TGTGCCAGCAGCTTGAATCCAGGGTCCTATAATTCACCCCTCCACTTT. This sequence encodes CASSLNPGSYNSPLHF.